This TCR beta chain came from a study of T cells after yellow fever vaccination. CDR1 and CDR2 (germline): MNHEY, SVGEGT. There are 17 residues in the CDR3. Deletions cut 6 bases from V and 0 bases from J, with 21 bases between. TCRdb reprocessed the 5' RACE reads with MiXCR, giving one entry per CDR3 protein. The sample comprises approximately 150,000 distinct CDR3 sequences, roughly 8.8% of which are singletons, and around 40% rests with the top ten. This clonotype was sampled from a young man who received the YFV17D yellow fever vaccine. The chain has TRBV6-2 or TRBV6-3 and TRBJ2-7; D ambiguous. Sequencing used CD8+ T cells sorted from PBMCs, obtained 45 days after the yellow fever booster vaccination. The CDR3 loop is CASSLPLTIPDSYEQYF. The CDR3 region has the DNA TGTGCCAGCAGCCTCCCTCTCACGATCCCAGACTCCTACGAGCAGTACTTC.